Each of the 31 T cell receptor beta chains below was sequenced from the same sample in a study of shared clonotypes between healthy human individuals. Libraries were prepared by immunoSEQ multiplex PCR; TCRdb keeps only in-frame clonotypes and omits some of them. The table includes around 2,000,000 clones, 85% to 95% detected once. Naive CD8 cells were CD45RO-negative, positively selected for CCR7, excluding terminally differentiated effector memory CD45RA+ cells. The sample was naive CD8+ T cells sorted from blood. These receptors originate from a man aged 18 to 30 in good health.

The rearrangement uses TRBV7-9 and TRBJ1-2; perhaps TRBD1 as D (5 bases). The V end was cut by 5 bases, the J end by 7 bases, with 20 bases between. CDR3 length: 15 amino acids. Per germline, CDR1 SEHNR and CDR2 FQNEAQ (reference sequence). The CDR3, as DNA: TGTGCCAGCAGCGGAGGAGACAGCCTTTTAGGTGGCTACACCTTC. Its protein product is CASSGGDSLLGGYTF.

CDR3 in DNA: TGTGCCAGCACCAGGCGGGACTTAACCGAGCAGTACTTC. Translation: CASTRRDLTEQYF. The chain couples TRBV2 to TRBJ2-7; tentatively, D is TRBD2 (6 bases). This CDR3 spans 13 amino acids. V was pared by 7 bases and J by 6 bases, with 16 bases between. The germline V gene has CDR1 SNHLY and CDR2 FYNNEI.

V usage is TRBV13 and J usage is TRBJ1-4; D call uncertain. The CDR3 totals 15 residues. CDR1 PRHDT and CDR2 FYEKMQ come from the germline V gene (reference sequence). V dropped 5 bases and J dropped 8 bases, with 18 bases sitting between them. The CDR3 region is CASSPSGGPREKLFF. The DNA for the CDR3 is TGTGCCAGCAGCCCGTCGGGAGGCCCTCGGGAAAAACTGTTTTTT.

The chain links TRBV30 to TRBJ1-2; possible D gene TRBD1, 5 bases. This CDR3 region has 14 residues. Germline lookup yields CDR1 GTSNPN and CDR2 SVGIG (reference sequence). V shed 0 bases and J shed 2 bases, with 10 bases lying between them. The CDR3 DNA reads TGTGCCTGGAGTGTAATGCAGGGCAACTATGGCTACACCTTC. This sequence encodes CAWSVMQGNYGYTF.

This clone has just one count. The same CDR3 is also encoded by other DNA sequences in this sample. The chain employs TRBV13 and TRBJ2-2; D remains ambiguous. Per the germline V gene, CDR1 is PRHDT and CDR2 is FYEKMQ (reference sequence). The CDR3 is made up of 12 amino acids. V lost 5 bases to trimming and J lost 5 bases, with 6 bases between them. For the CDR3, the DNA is TGTGCCAGCAGCCCAAATACCGGGGAGCTGTTTTTT. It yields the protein CASSPNTGELFF.

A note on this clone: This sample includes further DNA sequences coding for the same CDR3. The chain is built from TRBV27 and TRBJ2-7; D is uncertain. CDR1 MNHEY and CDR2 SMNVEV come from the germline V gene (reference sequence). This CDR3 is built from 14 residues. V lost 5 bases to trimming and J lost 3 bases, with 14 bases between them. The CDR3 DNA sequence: TGTGCCAGCAGTCTTCGCGGAGCTATCTACGAGCAGTACTTC. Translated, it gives CASSLRGAIYEQYF.

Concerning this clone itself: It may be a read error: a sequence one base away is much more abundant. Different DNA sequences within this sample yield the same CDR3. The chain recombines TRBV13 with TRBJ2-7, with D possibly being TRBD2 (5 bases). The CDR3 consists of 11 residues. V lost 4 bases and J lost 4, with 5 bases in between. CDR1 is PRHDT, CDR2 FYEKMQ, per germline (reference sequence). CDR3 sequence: CASSSGYEQYF. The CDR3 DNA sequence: TGTGCCAGCAGCTCGGGGTACGAGCAGTACTTC. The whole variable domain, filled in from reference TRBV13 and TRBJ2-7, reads AAGVIQSPRHLIKEKRETATLKCYPIPRHDTVYWYQQGPGQDPQFLISFYEKMQSDKGSIPDRFSAQQFSDYHSELNMSSLELGDSALYFCASSSGYEQYFGPGTRLTVT.

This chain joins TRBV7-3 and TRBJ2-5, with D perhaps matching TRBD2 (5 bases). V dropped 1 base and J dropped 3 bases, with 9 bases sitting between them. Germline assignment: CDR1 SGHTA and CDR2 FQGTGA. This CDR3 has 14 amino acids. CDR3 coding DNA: TGTGCCAGCAGCTTAATACAGAGGGAAGAGACCCAGTACTTC. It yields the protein CASSLIQREETQYF.

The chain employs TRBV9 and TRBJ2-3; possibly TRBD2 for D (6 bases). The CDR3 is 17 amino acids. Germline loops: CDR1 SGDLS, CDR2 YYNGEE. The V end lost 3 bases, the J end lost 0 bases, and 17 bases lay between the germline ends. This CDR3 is CASSALWRDSSTDTQYF. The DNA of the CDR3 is TGTGCCAGCAGCGCCCTGTGGAGGGACTCTAGCACAGATACGCAGTATTTT.

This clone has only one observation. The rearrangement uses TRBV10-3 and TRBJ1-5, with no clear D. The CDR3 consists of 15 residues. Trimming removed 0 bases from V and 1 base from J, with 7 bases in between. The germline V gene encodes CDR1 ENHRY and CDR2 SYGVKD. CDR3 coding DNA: TGTGCCATCAGTGAGTCCGGGGAAAGCAATCAGCCCCAGCATTTT. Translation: CAISESGESNQPQHF.

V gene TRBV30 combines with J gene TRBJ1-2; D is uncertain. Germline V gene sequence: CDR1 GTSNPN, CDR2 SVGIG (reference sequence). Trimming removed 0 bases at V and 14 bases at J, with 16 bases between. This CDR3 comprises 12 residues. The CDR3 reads CAWSVLGSLSTF. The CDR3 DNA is TGTGCCTGGAGTGTCTTGGGGTCCCTATCAACCTTC. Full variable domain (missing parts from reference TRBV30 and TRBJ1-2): SQTIHQWPATLVQPVGSPLSLECTVEGTSNPNLYWYRQAAGRGLQLLFYSVGIGQISSEVPQNLSASRPQDRQFILSSKKLLLSDSGFYLCAWSVLGSLSTFGSGTRLTVV.

CDR3 amino acids: CASSLDRSYPYNEQFF. The CDR3 DNA follows: TGTGCCAGCAGCTTAGATAGGAGTTATCCCTACAATGAGCAGTTCTTC. The chain combines TRBV11-2 with TRBJ2-1, with D unclear. V was clipped by 0 bases and J by 2 bases, with 11 bases between them. CDR1 is SGHAT, CDR2 FQNNGV, per germline. This CDR3 has 16 amino acids.

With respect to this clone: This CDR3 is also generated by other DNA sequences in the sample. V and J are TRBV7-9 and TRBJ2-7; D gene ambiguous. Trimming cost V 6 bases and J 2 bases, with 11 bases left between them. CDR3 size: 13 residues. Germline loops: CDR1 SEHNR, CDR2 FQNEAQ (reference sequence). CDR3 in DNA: TGTGCCAGCAGTTTTGACGGTACCTACGAGCAGTACTTC. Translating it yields CASSFDGTYEQYF.

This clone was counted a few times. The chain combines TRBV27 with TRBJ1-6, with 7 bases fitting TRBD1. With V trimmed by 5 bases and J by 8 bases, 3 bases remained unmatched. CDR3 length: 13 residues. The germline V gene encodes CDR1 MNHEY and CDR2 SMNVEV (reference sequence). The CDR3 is CASSDRVYSPLHF. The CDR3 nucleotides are TGTGCCAGCAGTGACAGGGTATATTCACCCCTCCACTTT.

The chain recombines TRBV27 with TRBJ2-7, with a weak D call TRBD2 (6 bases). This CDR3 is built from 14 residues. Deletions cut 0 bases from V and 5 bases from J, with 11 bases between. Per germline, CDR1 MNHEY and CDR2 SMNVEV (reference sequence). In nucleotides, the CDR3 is TGTGCCAGCAGTTTATCAGGACTACTCGACGAGCAGTACTTC. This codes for CASSLSGLLDEQYF.

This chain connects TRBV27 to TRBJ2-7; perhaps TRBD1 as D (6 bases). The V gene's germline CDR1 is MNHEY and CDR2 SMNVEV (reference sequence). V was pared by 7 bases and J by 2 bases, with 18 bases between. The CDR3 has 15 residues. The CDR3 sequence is CASTSQRTAPYEQYF. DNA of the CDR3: TGTGCCAGCACCTCCCAGCGGACAGCACCCTACGAGCAGTACTTC.

Here the CDR3 reads CSVDPKLESGELFF. CDR3 bases: TGCAGCGTTGATCCCAAACTAGAGTCCGGGGAGCTGTTTTTT. The chain joins TRBV29-1 to TRBJ2-2; tentatively, D is TRBD2 (5 bases). The germline V gene encodes CDR1 SQVTM and CDR2 ANQGSEA. The CDR3 consists of 14 residues. V was pared by 3 bases and J by 6 bases, with 14 bases between.

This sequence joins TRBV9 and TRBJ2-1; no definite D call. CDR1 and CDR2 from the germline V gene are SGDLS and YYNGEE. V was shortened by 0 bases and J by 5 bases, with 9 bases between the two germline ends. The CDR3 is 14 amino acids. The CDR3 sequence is CASSVEIYDNEQFF. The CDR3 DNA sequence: TGTGCCAGCAGCGTAGAGATTTACGACAATGAGCAGTTCTTC.

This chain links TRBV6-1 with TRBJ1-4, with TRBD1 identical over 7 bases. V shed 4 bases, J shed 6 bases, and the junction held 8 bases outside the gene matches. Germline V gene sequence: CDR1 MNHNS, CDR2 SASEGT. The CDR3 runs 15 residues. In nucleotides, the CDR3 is TGTGCCAGCAGTGGGAAGGACAGGTGGGATGAAAAACTGTTTTTT. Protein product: CASSGKDRWDEKLFF.

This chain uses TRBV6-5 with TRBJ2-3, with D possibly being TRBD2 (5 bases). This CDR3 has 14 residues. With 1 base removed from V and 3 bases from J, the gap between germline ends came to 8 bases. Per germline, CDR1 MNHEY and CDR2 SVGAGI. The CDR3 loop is CASSYLRETDTQYF. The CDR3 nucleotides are TGTGCCAGCAGTTACTTGAGGGAGACAGATACGCAGTATTTT.

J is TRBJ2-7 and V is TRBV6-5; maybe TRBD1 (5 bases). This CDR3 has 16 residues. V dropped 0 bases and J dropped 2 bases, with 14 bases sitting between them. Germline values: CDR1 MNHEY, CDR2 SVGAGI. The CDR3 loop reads CASSYSKDKGTYEQYF. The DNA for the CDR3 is TGTGCCAGCAGTTACTCGAAGGACAAGGGTACCTACGAGCAGTACTTC.

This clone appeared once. This CDR3 reads CASSPPGQAQPQHF. CDR3 bases: TGTGCCAGCAGCCCGCCGGGACAGGCTCAGCCCCAGCATTTT. The chain has TRBV7-9 and TRBJ1-5, with 8 positions matching TRBD1. The CDR3 sequence is 14 residues long. Trimming took 5 bases from V and 6 from J; bases not matched to a gene: 6. Germline V gene lookup returns CDR1 SEHNR and CDR2 FQNEAQ (reference sequence). The full variable domain, with the rest looked up from reference TRBV7-9 and TRBJ1-5, is DTGVSQNPRHKITKRGQNVTFRCDPISEHNRLYWYRQTLGQGPEFLTYFQNEAQLEKSRLLSDRFSAERPKGSFSTLEIQRTEQGDSAMYLCASSPPGQAQPQHFGDGTRLSIL.

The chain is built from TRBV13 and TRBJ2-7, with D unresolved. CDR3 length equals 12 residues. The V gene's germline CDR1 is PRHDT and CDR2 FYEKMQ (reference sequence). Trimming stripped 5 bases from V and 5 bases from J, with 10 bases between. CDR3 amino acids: CASSLRPDEQYF. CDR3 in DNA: TGTGCCAGCAGCCTAAGGCCGGACGAGCAGTACTTC. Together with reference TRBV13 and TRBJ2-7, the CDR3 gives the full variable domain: AAGVIQSPRHLIKEKRETATLKCYPIPRHDTVYWYQQGPGQDPQFLISFYEKMQSDKGSIPDRFSAQQFSDYHSELNMSSLELGDSALYFCASSLRPDEQYFGPGTRLTVT.

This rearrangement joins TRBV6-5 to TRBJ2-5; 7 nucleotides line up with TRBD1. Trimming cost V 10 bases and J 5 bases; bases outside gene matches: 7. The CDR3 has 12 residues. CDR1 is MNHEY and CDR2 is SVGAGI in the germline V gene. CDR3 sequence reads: CATGEGAETQYF. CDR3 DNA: TGTGCCACCGGCGAGGGGGCGGAGACCCAGTACTTC.

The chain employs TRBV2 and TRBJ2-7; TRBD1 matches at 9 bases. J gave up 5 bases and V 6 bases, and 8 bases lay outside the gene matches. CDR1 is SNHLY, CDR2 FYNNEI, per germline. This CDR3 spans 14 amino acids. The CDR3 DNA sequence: TGTGCCAGCAGCCCGGGACAGGGAAAAAACGAGCAGTACTTC. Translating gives CASSPGQGKNEQYF.

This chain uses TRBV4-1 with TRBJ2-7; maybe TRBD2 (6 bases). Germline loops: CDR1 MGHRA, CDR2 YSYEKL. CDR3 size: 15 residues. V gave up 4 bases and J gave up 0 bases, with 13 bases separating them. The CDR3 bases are TGCGCCAGCAGCCTGGGGACTGACAACTCCTACGAGCAGTACTTC. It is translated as CASSLGTDNSYEQYF.

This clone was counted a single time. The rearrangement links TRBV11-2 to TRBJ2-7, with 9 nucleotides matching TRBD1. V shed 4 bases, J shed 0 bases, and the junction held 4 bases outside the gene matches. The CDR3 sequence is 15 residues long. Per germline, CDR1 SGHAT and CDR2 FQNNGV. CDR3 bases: TGTGCCAGCAGCTCAGACAGGGGGACCTCCTACGAGCAGTACTTC. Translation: CASSSDRGTSYEQYF.

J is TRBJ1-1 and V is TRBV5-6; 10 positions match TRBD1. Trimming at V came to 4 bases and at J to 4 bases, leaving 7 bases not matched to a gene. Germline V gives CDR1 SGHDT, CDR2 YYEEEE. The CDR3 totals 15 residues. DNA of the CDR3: TGTGCCAGCAGCAATCGACAGGGGGCGGGCACTGAAGCTTTCTTT. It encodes CASSNRQGAGTEAFF.

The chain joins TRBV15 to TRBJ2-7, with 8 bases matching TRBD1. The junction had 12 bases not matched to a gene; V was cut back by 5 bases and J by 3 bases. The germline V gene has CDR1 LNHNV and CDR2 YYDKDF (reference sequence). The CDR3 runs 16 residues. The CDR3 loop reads CATSDLSGGSLYEQYF. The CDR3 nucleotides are TGTGCCACCAGCGACCTTTCAGGGGGCTCCCTCTACGAGCAGTACTTC.

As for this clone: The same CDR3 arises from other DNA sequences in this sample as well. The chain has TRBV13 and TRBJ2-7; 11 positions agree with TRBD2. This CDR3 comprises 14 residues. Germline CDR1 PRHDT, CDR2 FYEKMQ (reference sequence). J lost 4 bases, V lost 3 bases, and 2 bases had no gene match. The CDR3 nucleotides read TGTGCCAGCAGCTTGGGACTAGCGGTATACGAGCAGTACTTC. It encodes CASSLGLAVYEQYF.

The CDR3 sequence: CASSQPGQLEAFF. The CDR3 DNA follows: TGTGCCAGCAGCCAGCCCGGACAGCTTGAAGCTTTCTTT. The V call is TRBV16, the J call TRBJ1-1; a weak D match, TRBD1 (6 bases). The CDR3 is made up of 13 amino acids. Germline V gene sequence: CDR1 KGHSY, CDR2 FQNENV. V lost 3 bases to trimming and J lost 7 bases, with 12 bases between them.